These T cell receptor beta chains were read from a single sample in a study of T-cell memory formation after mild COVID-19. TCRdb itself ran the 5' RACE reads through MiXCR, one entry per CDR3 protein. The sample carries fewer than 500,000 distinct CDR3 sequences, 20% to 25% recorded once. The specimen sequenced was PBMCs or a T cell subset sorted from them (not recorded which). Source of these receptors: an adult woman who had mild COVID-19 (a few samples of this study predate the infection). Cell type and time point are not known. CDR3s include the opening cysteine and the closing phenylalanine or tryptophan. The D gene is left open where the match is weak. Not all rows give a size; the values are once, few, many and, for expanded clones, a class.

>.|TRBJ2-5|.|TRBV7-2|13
TGTGCCAGCAGCAGGTGGGAACGGGAGACCCAGTACTTC
CASSRWERETQYF
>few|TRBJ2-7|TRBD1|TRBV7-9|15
TGTGCCAGCAGCATACTCCGGGACAGCTCTTACGAGCAGTACTTC
CASSILRDSSYEQYF
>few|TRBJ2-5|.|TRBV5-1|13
TGCGCCAGCAGCCCCCGGGACCTAGAGACCCAGTACTTC
CASSPRDLETQYF
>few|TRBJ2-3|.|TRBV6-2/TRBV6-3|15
TGTGCCAGCAGTTACAACGGGATCAGCACAGATACGCAGTATTTT
CASSYNGISTDTQYF
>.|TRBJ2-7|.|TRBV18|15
TGTGCCAGCTCACCGGGACCCTTACCTCTTCCCGAGCAGTACTTC
CASSPGPLPLPEQYF
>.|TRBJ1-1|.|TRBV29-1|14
TGCAGCGTTCTTTACTTCAGGGAAAACACTGAAGCTTTCTTT
CSVLYFRENTEAFF
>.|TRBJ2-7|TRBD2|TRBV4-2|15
TGTGCCAGCAGCCCGGGACTAGCGGTAAACTACGAGCAGTACTTC
CASSPGLAVNYEQYF
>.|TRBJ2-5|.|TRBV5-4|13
TGTGCCAGCAGCTCAATAGCCGAAGAGACCCAGTACTTC
CASSSIAEETQYF
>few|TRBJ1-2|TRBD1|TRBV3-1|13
TGTGCCAGCAGCCCCGGACAGGGGACTGGCTACACCTTC
CASSPGQGTGYTF
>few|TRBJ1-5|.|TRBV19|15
TGTGCCAGTAGTGAGTGGGCGACAGGCAATCAGCCCCAGCATTTT
CASSEWATGNQPQHF
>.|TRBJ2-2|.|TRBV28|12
TGTGCCAGCACAAGGAACACCGGGGAGCTGTTTTTT
CASTRNTGELFF
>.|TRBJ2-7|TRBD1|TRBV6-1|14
TGTGCCAGCAGCGATAGGACAGGGAGGCGCGAGCAGTACTTC
CASSDRTGRREQYF
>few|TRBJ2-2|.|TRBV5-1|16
TGCGCCAGCAGCTTGATTGTCAGAGAAAACACCGGGGAGCTGTTTTTT
CASSLIVRENTGELFF
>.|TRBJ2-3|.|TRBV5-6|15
TGTGCCAGCAGCTCCCCGGGGCGGAGCACAGATACGCAGTATTTT
CASSSPGRSTDTQYF
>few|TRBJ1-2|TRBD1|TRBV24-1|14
TGTGCCACCAGTGAACCCGACAGGGGCTATGGCTACACCTTC
CATSEPDRGYGYTF
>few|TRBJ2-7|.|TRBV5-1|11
TGCGCCAGCCGGTCGGCGGACGCGCAGTACTTC
CASRSADAQYF
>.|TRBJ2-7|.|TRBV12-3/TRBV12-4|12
TGTGCCAGCACCCACACAGCCTACGAGCAGTACTTC
CASTHTAYEQYF
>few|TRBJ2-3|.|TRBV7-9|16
TGTGCCAGCAGCCCCGGTGGGGGCAGTTGGACAGATACGCAGTATTTT
CASSPGGGSWTDTQYF
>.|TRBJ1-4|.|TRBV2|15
TGTGCCAGCAGTGCCCGACCCTGGGGGGATGAAAAACTGTTTTTT
CASSARPWGDEKLFF
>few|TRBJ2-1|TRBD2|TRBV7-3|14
TGTGCCAGCAGCTTAGCGGGAGGCCTCGATGAGCAGTTCTTC
CASSLAGGLDEQFF
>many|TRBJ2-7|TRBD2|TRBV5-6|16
TGTGCCAGCAGCTTGATCTTCGATCCAGCGGGACACGAGCAGTACTTC
CASSLIFDPAGHEQYF
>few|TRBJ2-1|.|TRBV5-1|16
TGCGCCAGCAGCTTGGGTTCCAGGGTTCCCTACAATGAGCAGTTCTTC
CASSLGSRVPYNEQFF
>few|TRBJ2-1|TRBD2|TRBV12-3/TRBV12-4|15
TGTGCCAGCAGTTTGGGTAGCGGGAGAGCTAATGAGCAGTTCTTC
CASSLGSGRANEQFF
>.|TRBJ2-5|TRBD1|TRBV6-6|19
TGTGCCAGCAGTTACCGCCTGGGGCGCTCAGGGGGTAAACAAGAGACCCAGTACTTC
CASSYRLGRSGGKQETQYF
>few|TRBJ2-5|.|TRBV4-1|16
TGCGCCAGCAGCCAAGGAGGGACATTGTTCCAAGAGACCCAGTACTTC
CASSQGGTLFQETQYF
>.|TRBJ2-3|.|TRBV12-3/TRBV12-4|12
TGTGCCAGCAGTTACGGGTTTGATACGCAGTATTTT
CASSYGFDTQYF
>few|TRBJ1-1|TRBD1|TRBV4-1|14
TGCGCCAGCAGCCATCCCGTCAAGGGGGCAGGCGCTTTCTTT
CASSHPVKGAGAFF
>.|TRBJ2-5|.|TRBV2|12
TGTGCCAGCATTTCAGATGGGGGGACCCAGTACTTC
CASISDGGTQYF
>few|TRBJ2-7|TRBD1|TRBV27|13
TGTGCCAGCAGTTTTACAGGGGTCCACGAGCAGTACTTC
CASSFTGVHEQYF
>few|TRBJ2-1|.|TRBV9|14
TGTGCCAGCAGCGTAGTAGACTTCGGGGATGAGCAGTTCTTC
CASSVVDFGDEQFF
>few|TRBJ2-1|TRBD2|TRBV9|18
TGTGCCAGCAGCGTAGGACCTAGCGGGGGGCTTTCCTTCAATGAGCAGTTCTTC
CASSVGPSGGLSFNEQFF
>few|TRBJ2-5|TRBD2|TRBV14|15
TGTGCCAGCAGCCAACTACTAGCGGGACAAGAGACCCAGTACTTC
CASSQLLAGQETQYF
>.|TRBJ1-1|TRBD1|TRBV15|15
TGTGCCACCAGCAGGGGACAGGTTGTGGGCACTGAAGCTTTCTTT
CATSRGQVVGTEAFF
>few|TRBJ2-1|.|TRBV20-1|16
TGCAGTGCTAGATGGGGGCGGGGAACCCCCTACAATGAGCAGTTCTTC
CSARWGRGTPYNEQFF
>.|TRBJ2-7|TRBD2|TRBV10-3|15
TGTGCCATCAGGGGTTTTGGGGGGGACTCCTACGAGCAGTACTTC
CAIRGFGGDSYEQYF
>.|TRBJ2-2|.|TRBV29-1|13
TGCAGCGCCCTTAGCACGAACACCGGGGAGCTGTTTTTT
CSALSTNTGELFF
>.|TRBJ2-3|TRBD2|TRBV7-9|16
TGTGCCAGCAGCTTAGGCGTAGCGGGGGCCACAGATACGCAGTATTTT
CASSLGVAGATDTQYF
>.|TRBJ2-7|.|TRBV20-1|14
TGCAGTGCTAGACGGGCTGGAAGCTCCTACGAGCAGTACTTC
CSARRAGSSYEQYF
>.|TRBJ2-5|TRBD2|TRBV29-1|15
TGCAGCGTTGGGCTAGCGGGTACTCCCCCGGAGACCCAGTACTTC
CSVGLAGTPPETQYF
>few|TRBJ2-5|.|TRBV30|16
TGTGCCTGGAGCATCGGTGGGGCAGGGTACCAAGAGACCCAGTACTTC
CAWSIGGAGYQETQYF
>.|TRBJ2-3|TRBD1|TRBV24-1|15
TGTGCCACCAGTGATCCCGGACAGGGCCCAGATACGCAGTATTTT
CATSDPGQGPDTQYF
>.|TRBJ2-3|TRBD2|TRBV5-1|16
TGCGCCAGCAGCCCGGGACTAGCGGGAGCTAAAGATACGCAGTATTTT
CASSPGLAGAKDTQYF
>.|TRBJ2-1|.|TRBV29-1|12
TGCAGCGTTTCTCGGGGATTCGATGAGCAGTTCTTC
CSVSRGFDEQFF
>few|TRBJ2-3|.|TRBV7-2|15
TGTGCCAGCAGCCATAGGGCTCTTCCCCCAGATACGCAGTATTTT
CASSHRALPPDTQYF
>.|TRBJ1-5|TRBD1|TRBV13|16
TGTGCCAGCAGCCTCGCCAGGGACAGGGTGGTGCAGCCCCAGCATTTT
CASSLARDRVVQPQHF
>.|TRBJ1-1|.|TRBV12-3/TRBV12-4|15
TGTGCCAGCAGTTTAGGTCCGGAGTGGAACACTGAAGCTTTCTTT
CASSLGPEWNTEAFF
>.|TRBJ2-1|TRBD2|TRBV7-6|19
TGTGCCAGCAGCTTAGCACCGCGGCTAGCGGGAGGAGGAGGGGATGAGCAGTTCTTC
CASSLAPRLAGGGGDEQFF
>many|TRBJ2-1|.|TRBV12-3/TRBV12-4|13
TGTGCCAGCAGCTCCACGGCCTACAATGAGCAGTTCTTC
CASSSTAYNEQFF
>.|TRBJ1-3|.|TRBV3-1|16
TGTGCCAGCAGCCAAGTCGGCGGGAGCTCTGGAAACACCATATATTTT
CASSQVGGSSGNTIYF
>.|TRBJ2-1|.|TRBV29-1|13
TGCAGCGTTGAACGGCCATCGTACAATGAGCAGTTCTTC
CSVERPSYNEQFF